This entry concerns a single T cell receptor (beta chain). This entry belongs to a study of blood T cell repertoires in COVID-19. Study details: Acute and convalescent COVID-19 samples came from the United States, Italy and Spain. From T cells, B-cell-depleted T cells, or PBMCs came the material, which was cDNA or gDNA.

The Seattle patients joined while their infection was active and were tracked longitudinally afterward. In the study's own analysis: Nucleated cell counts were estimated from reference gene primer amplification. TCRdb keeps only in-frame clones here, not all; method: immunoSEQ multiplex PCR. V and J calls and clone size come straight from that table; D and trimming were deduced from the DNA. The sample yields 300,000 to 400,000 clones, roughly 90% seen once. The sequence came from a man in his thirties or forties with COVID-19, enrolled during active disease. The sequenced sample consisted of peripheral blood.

CDR3: CATSLTSSNTEAFF. CDR3 DNA sequence: TGTGCCACCAGCTTGACTTCCTCGAACACTGAAGCTTTCTTT. This chain links TRBV15 with TRBJ1-1; D gene ambiguous. The ends were cut back, 5 bases at V and 1 base at J, with 11 bases in the middle. Germline V lookup: CDR1 LNHNV, CDR2 YYDKDF (reference sequence). The CDR3 has 14 amino acids. Based on the CDR3 plus reference TRBV15 and TRBJ1-1, the full variable domain is DAMVIQNPRYQVTQFGKPVTLSCSQTLNHNVMYWYQQKSSQAPKLLFHYYDKDFNNEADTPDNFQSRRPNTSFCFLDIRSPGLGDTAMYLCATSLTSSNTEAFFGQGTRLTVV.